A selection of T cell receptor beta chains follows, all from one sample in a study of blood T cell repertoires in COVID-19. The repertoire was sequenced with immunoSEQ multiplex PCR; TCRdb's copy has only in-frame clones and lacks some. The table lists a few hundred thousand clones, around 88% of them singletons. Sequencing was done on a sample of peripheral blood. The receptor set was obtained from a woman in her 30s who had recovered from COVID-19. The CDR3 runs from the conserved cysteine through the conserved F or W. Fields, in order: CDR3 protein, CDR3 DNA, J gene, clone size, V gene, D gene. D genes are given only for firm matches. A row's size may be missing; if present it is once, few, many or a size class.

CAAGLAGHEQYF | TGTGCCGCCGGACTAGCGGGCCACGAGCAGTACTTC | TRBJ2-7 | - | TRBV27 | TRBD2
CASSFSGGLTEAFF | TGTGCCAGCAGTTTTAGCGGGGGACTAACTGAAGCTTTCTTT | TRBJ1-1 | - | TRBV27 | -
CASSPRGLAGNFYEQYF | TGTGCCAGCAGCCCGCGCGGGCTAGCGGGGAACTTCTACGAGCAGTACTTC | TRBJ2-7 | - | TRBV7-9 | TRBD2
CASTGRTANEKLFF | TGTGCCAGCACCGGTCGGACAGCTAATGAAAAACTGTTTTTT | TRBJ1-4 | - | TRBV7-9 | -
CASSQKAGVGNEQFF | TGTGCCAGCAGCCAAAAGGCGGGGGTGGGCAATGAGCAGTTCTTC | TRBJ2-1 | - | TRBV5-6 | TRBD2
CASSLAREGTGPNTGELFF | TGTGCTAGCAGCTTAGCGCGCGAGGGAACAGGGCCGAACACCGGGGAGCTGTTTTTT | TRBJ2-2 | - | TRBV7-7 | -
CASSKGLLQGAKNIQYF | TGTGCCAGCAGCAAAGGCCTGTTACAGGGAGCCAAAAACATTCAGTACTTC | TRBJ2-4 | - | TRBV21-1 | -
CASSLGGLAGVWSQFDEQFF | TGTGCCAGCAGCTTAGGGGGACTAGCGGGAGTATGGTCCCAATTCGATGAGCAGTTCTTC | TRBJ2-1 | once | TRBV11-3 | TRBD2
CASSSALAGAYNEQFF | TGTGCCAGCAGCTCCGCACTAGCGGGAGCATACAATGAGCAGTTCTTC | TRBJ2-1 | once | TRBV27 | TRBD2
CARRTNYGYTF | TGTGCCAGGCGAACTAACTATGGCTACACCTTC | TRBJ1-2 | once | TRBV21-1 | -
CASSSGTLEQFF | TGTGCCAGTAGTTCCGGGACACTTGAGCAGTTCTTC | TRBJ2-1 | - | TRBV19 | -
CASSNRDGYNYGYTF | TGTGCCAGTAGCAACAGGGACGGTTATAACTATGGCTACACCTTC | TRBJ1-2 | - | TRBV19 | -
CASSLAGGPYEQYF | TGTGCCAGCAGCTTAGCGGGAGGGCCCTACGAGCAGTACTTC | TRBJ2-7 | once | TRBV7-9 | TRBD2
CASSLFAGDQPQHF | TGTGCCAGCAGTTTATTCGCAGGGGATCAGCCCCAGCATTTT | TRBJ1-5 | - | TRBV27 | -
CASSFRQGYTEAFF | TGTGCCAGCAGCTTTCGGCAGGGGTACACTGAAGCTTTCTTT | TRBJ1-1 | once | TRBV11-2 | -
CAISVEQGSTDTQYF | TGTGCCATCAGTGTAGAACAGGGCAGCACAGATACGCAGTATTTT | TRBJ2-3 | - | TRBV10-3 | -
CASSYTGGNTEAFF | TGTGCCAGCAGTTATACAGGGGGTAACACTGAAGCTTTCTTT | TRBJ1-1 | - | TRBV6-5 | TRBD1
CASSFDSGYEQFF | TGCGCCAGCAGCTTCGATAGCGGGTATGAGCAGTTCTTC | TRBJ2-1 | - | TRBV5-1 | TRBD2
CASRQQGEQFF | TGTGCCAGCAGGCAACAGGGGGAGCAGTTCTTC | TRBJ2-1 | - | TRBV6-5 | TRBD1
CASSPPGGAGADTQYF | TGTGCCAGCTCACCACCTGGGGGGGCCGGCGCAGATACGCAGTATTTT | TRBJ2-3 | - | TRBV18 | -
CASRVQVHSYEQYF | TGTGCCAGTAGAGTACAGGTTCACTCCTACGAGCAGTACTTC | TRBJ2-7 | once | TRBV19 | -
CASSQMRADQPQHF | TGTGCCAGCAGCCAAATGAGGGCCGATCAGCCCCAGCATTTT | TRBJ1-5 | - | TRBV4-2 | -
CASTASGRNADTQYF | TGTGCCAGTACAGCTAGCGGGAGGAACGCAGATACGCAGTATTTT | TRBJ2-3 | - | TRBV19 | TRBD2
CASSPMGQGYEQYF | TGTGCCAGCAGTCCTATGGGACAGGGGTACGAGCAGTACTTC | TRBJ2-7 | many | TRBV28 | TRBD1
CASTSGGGYNEQFF | TGCGCCAGTACCTCAGGCGGGGGCTACAATGAGCAGTTCTTC | TRBJ2-1 | - | TRBV5-1 | TRBD2
CASSIEDNSYEQYF | TGTGCCAGTAGTATCGAGGATAACTCCTACGAGCAGTACTTC | TRBJ2-7 | - | TRBV19 | -
CASSPPGYNEQFF | TGTGCCAGCAGCCCCCCAGGTTACAATGAGCAGTTCTTC | TRBJ2-1 | - | TRBV12-3/TRBV12-4 | -
CASSTPASGGETQYF | TGTGCCAGCAGTACTCCGGCTAGCGGGGGGGAGACCCAGTACTTC | TRBJ2-5 | - | TRBV7-9 | TRBD2
CASSPGGASDEQYF | TGTGCCAGCAGTCCGGGAGGGGCCAGCGACGAGCAGTACTTC | TRBJ2-7 | - | TRBV27 | TRBD2